This TCR beta chain was identified in a study of human T cells and chemical hapten exposure. Background on the study: DPC at 0.01% went onto the upper back in patch tests, read at 6 days. Points from the study as a whole: Expanded TCRs made up significantly more big CDR3 similarity clusters than controls did.

Indicated time point: patch test 3, about 24 weeks after DPC sensitization. Treatment specified: therapeutic diphenylcyclopropenone sensitization with weekly scalp DPC. TCRdb recomputed calls from the RACE reads with MiXCR, one row per CDR3 protein. The sample shows approximately 90,000 distinct CDR3 sequences, 25% to 30% of them seen only once. V lost 6 bases, J lost 3 bases, and 8 bases stayed unmatched. The CDR3 runs 16 residues. The germline V gene encodes CDR1 MGHRA and CDR2 YSYEKL. A remark on this clonotype: What it binds is not known.

Sample: whole blood, taken in connection with sensitization to the hapten diphenylcyclopropenone (DPC). The chain joins TRBV4-1 to TRBJ1-4; 9 bases align to TRBD1. This receptor was taken from a man between 40 and 49 years old with alopecia areata. Some clones in this sample may be carry-over from other donors' samples. For the CDR3, the DNA is TGCGCCAGCAGATTACTGGACAGGGGTGCTAATGAAAAACTGTTTTTT. Translation: CASRLLDRGANEKLFF.